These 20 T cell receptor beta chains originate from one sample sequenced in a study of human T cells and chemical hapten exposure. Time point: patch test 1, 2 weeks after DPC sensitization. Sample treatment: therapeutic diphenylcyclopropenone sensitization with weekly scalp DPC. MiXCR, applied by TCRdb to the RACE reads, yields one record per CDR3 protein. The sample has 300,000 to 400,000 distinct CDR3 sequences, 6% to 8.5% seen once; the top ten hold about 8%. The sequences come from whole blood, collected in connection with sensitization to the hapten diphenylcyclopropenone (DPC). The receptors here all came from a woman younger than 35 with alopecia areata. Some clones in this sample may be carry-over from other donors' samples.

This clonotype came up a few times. CDR3 DNA: TGTGCCAGCAGTTTGACAGGGGGCTACCATAACTATGGCTACACCTTC. Amino acids: CASSLTGGYHNYGYTF. J is TRBJ1-2 and V is TRBV12-3 or TRBV12-4; 10 bases fit TRBD1. This CDR3 has 16 amino acids. V shed 3 bases, J shed 1 base, and the junction held 5 bases outside the gene matches.

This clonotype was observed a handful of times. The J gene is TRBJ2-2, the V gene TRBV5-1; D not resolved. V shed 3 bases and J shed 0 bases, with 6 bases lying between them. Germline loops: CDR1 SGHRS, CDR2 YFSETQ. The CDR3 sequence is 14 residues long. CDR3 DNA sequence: TGCGCCAGCAGCTCCGACCCGAACACCGGGGAGCTGTTTTTT. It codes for CASSSDPNTGELFF.

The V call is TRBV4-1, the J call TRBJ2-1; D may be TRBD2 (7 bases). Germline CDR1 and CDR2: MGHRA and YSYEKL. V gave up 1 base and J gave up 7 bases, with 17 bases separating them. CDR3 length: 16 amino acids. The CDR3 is CASSQAVGGGRNEQFF. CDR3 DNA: TGCGCCAGCAGCCAAGCCGTGGGGGGGGGCAGAAATGAGCAGTTCTTC.

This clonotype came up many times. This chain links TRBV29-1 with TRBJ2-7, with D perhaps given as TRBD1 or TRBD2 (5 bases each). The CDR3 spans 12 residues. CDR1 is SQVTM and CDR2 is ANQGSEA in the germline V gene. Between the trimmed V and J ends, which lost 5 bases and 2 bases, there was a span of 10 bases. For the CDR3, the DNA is TGCAGCGTTCGGGACGGTACCTACGAGCAGTACTTC. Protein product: CSVRDGTYEQYF.

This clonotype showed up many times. CDR3 DNA sequence: TGTGCCAGCAGCCAAGGGCGGGGGCCGTACAATGAGCAGTTCTTC. Protein sequence: CASSQGRGPYNEQFF. This chain connects TRBV4-2 to TRBJ2-1, with a tentative D call TRBD2 (7 bases). This CDR3 spans 15 amino acids. CDR1 LGHNA and CDR2 YNFKEQ come from the germline V gene. V was pared by 1 base and J by 4 bases, with 11 bases between.

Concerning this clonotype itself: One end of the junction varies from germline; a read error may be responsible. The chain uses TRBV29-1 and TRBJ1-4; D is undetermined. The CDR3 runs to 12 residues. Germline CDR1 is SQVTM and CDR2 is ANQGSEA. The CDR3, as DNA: TGCAGCGTTGAAGTAGGCCAGGAAAATCTGTTTTTT. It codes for CSVEVGQENLFF.

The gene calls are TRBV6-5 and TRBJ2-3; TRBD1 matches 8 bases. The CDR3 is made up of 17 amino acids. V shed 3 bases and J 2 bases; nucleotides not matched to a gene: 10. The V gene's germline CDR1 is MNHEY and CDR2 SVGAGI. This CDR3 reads CASSYGGRTGHTDTQYF. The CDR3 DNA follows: TGTGCCAGCAGTTATGGGGGTAGGACAGGGCACACAGATACGCAGTATTTT.

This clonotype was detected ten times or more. CDR3 sequence (DNA): TGTGCCAGCAGTTCGGCGGGGGGACAGGGAGTTTCACCCCTCCACTTT. It translates to CASSSAGGQGVSPLHF. The V gene is TRBV28, the J gene TRBJ1-6; 9 bases are shared with TRBD1. V trimming: 4 bases; J trimming: 9 bases; junction bases outside the gene matches: 10. Looked up from germline, CDR1 is MDHEN and CDR2 is SYDVKM. The CDR3 is 16 amino acids.

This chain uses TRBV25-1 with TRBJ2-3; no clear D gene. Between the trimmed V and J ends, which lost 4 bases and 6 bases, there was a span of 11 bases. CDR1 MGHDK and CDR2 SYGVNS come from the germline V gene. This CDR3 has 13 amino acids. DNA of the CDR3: TGTGCCAGCAGTGCCTCCGAGGTCGATACGCAGTATTTT. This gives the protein CASSASEVDTQYF.

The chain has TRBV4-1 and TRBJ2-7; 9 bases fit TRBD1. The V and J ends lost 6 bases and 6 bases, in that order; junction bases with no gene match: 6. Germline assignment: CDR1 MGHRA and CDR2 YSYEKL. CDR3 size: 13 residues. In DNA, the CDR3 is TGCGCCAGCAGGGCCGGGACAGGGCTCGAGCAGTACTTC. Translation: CASRAGTGLEQYF.

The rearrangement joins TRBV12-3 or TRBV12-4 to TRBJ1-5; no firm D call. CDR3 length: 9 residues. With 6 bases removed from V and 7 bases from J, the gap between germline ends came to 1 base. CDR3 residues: CASRQPQHF. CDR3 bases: TGTGCCAGCAGGCAGCCCCAGCATTTT.

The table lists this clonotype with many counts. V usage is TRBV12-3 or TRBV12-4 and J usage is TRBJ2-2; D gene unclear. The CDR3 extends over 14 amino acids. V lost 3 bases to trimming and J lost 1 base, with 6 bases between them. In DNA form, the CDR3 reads TGTGCCAGCAGTTTTCCAGGGAACACCGGGGAGCTGTTTTTT. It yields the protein CASSFPGNTGELFF.

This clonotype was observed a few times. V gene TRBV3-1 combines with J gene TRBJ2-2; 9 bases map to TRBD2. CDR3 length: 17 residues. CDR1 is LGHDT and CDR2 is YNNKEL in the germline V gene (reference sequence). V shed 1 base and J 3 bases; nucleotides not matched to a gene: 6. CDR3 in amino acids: CASSQGSSGGYTGELFF. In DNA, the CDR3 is TGTGCCAGCAGCCAAGGATCGAGCGGGGGGTACACCGGGGAGCTGTTTTTT.

The CDR3 bases are TGTGCCAGCAGTTATTGGGGGGCGAATCAGCCCCAGCATTTT. It translates to CASSYWGANQPQHF. V gene TRBV6-5 combines with J gene TRBJ1-5; D is perhaps TRBD1 (6 bases). Between the trimmed V and J ends, which lost 3 bases and 4 bases, there was a span of 10 bases. From germline, CDR1 is MNHEY and CDR2 SVGAGI. The CDR3 has 14 amino acids.

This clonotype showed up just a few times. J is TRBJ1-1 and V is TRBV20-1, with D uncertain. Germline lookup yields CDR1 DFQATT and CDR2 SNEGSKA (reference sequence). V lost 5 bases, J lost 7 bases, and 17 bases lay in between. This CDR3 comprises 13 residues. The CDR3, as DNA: TGCAGTGCTTCCTCCTCACGCGGTGATGAAGCTTTCTTT. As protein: CSASSSRGDEAFF.

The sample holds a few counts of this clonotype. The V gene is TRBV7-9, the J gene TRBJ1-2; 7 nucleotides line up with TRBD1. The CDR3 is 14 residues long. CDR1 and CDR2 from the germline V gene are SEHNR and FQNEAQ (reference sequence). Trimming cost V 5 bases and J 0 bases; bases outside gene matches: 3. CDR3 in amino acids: CASSHDRANYGYTF. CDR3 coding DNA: TGTGCCAGCAGCCACGACAGGGCTAACTATGGCTACACCTTC. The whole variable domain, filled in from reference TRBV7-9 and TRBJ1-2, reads DTGVSQNPRHKITKRGQNVTFRCDPISEHNRLYWYRQTLGQGPEFLTYFQNEAQLEKSRLLSDRFSAERPKGSFSTLEIQRTEQGDSAMYLCASSHDRANYGYTFGSGTRLTVV.

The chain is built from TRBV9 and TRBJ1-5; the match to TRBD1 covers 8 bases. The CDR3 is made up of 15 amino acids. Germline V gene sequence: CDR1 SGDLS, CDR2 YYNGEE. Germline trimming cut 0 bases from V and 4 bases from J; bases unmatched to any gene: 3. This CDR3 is CASSVGTGKNQPQHF. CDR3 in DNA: TGTGCCAGCAGCGTAGGGACAGGGAAAAATCAGCCCCAGCATTTT.

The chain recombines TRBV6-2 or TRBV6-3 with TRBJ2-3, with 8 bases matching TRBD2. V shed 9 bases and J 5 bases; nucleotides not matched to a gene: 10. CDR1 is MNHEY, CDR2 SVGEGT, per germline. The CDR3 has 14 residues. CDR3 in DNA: TGTGCCAGTCGTAGCGGGACCCGCCGAGATACGCAGTATTTT. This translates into CASRSGTRRDTQYF.

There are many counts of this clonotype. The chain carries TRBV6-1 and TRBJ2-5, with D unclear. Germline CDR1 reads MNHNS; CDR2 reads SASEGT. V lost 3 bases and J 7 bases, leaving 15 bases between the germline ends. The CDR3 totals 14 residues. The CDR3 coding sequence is TGTGCCAGCAGTGAGACAAACGCGGCCGGGACCCAGTACTTC. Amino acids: CASSETNAAGTQYF.

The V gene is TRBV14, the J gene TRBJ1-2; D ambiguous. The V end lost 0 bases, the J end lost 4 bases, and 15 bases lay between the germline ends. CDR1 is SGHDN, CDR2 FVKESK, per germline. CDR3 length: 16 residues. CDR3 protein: CASSQDRSADFYGYTF. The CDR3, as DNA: TGTGCCAGCAGCCAAGATCGGTCGGCAGACTTCTATGGCTACACCTTC.